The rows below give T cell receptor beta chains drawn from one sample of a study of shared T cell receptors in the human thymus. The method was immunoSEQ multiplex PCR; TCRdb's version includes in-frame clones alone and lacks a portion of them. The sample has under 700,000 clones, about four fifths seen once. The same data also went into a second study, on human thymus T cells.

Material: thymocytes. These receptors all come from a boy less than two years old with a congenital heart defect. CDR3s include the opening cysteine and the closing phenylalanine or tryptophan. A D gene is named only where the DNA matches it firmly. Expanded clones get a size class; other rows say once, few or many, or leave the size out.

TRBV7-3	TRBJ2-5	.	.	CASSSATLFGYF	TGTGCCAGCAGCTCAGCGACCCTGTTCGGGTACTTC
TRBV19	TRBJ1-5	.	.	CASSMADQPQHF	TGTGCCAGTAGTATGGCGGATCAGCCCCAGCATTTT
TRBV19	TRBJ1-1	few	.	CASSRGVNTEAFF	TGTGCCAGTAGTAGGGGAGTGAACACTGAAGCTTTCTTT
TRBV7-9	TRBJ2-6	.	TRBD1	CASSPGQGLGASGANVLTF	TGTGCCAGCAGCCCAGGACAGGGGTTAGGGGCCTCTGGGGCCAACGTCCTGACTTTC
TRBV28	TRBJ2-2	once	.	CASSPEGANTGELFF	TGTGCCAGCAGTCCCGAGGGCGCGAACACCGGGGAGCTGTTTTTT
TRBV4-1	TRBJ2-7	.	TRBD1	CASSQVDRGPYEQYF	TGCGCCAGCAGCCAAGTGGACAGGGGCCCCTACGAGCAGTACTTC
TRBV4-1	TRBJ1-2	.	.	CASSQDHKTGYYGYTF	TGCGCCAGCAGCCAAGATCATAAGACAGGCTACTATGGCTACACCTTC
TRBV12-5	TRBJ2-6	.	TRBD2	CASGLAGTGTIPPSGANVLTF	TGTGCTAGTGGTTTGGCCGGGACGGGGACTATTCCCCCCTCCGGGGCCAACGTCCTGACTTTC
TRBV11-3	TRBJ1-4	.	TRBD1	CASSLGRKARRGPANEKLFF	TGTGCCAGCAGCTTAGGGCGAAAAGCCCGCAGGGGGCCGGCTAATGAAAAACTGTTTTTT
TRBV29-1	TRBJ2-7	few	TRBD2	CSVPGLAGVREQYF	TGCAGCGTCCCAGGACTAGCGGGAGTACGTGAGCAGTACTTC
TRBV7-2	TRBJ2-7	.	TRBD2	CASSLARLAGSYEQYF	TGTGCCAGCAGCTTAGCCCGACTAGCGGGTTCCTACGAGCAGTACTTC
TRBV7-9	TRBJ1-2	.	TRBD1	CASSKTSGGACGYTF	TGTGCCAGCAGCAAAACCTCAGGGGGCGCATGTGGCTACACCTTC
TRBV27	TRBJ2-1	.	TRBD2	CASSSPRVSGSPEQFF	TGTGCCAGCAGTTCCCCAAGGGTTAGCGGGAGTCCTGAGCAGTTCTTC
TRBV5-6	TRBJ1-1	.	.	CASSRDMENTEAFF	TGTGCCAGCAGCAGGGACATGGAGAACACTGAAGCTTTCTTT
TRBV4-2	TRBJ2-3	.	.	CASSQDGSPSSTDTQYF	TGTGCCAGCAGCCAAGATGGGAGCCCTTCTAGCACAGATACGCAGTATTTT
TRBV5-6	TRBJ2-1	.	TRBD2	CASSLMREDSEQFF	TGTGCCAGCAGCTTGATGCGGGAGGACAGTGAGCAGTTCTTC
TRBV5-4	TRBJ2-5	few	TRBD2	CASSHFGLAGSGETQYF	TGTGCCAGCAGCCACTTCGGACTAGCGGGATCCGGGGAGACCCAGTACTTC
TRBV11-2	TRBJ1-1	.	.	CASSLPGKPNTEAFF	TGTGCCAGCAGCTTACCAGGGAAACCCAACACTGAAGCTTTCTTT
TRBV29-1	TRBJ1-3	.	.	CSVEDERTSGNTIYF	TGCAGCGTTGAAGACGAGCGTACCTCTGGAAACACCATATATTTT
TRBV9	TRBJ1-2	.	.	CASSREGGYTF	TGTGCCAGCAGCCGGGAAGGGGGCTACACCTTC
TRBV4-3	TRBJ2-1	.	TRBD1	CASSQDRRQGNYNEQFF	TGCGCCAGCAGCCAAGACCGCAGACAGGGAAACTACAATGAGCAGTTCTTC
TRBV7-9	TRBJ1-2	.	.	CASSLGEGDLYGYTF	TGTGCCAGCAGCCTAGGGGAGGGAGATCTCTATGGCTACACCTTC
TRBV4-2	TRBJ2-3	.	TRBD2	CASSPRGGRRTDTQYF	TGTGCCAGCAGCCCCCGTGGCGGGAGAAGGACAGATACGCAGTATTTT
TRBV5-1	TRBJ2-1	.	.	CASSLDSSTSHNEQFF	TGCGCCAGCAGCCTGGACAGCTCGACCTCCCACAATGAGCAGTTCTTC
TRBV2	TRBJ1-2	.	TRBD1	CASSERPGGDYGYTF	TGTGCCAGCAGTGAAAGGCCAGGGGGCGACTATGGCTACACCTTC
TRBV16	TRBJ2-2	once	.	CASSQSAPWTSQRTGELFF	TGTGCCAGCAGCCAATCGGCCCCCTGGACTTCTCAGAGGACCGGGGAGCTGTTTTTT
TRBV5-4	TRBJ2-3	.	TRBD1	CASSLEQGAVEDTQYF	TGTGCCAGCAGCTTGGAACAGGGGGCGGTTGAAGATACGCAGTATTTT
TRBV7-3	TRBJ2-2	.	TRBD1	CASRLDRAPGELFF	TGTGCCAGCAGGTTGGACAGGGCCCCCGGGGAGCTGTTTTTT
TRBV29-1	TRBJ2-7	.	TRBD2	CSVPKGGPGNEQYF	TGCAGCGTCCCCAAGGGAGGGCCGGGCAACGAGCAGTACTTC